This passage covers 29 T cell receptor beta chains from one sample sequenced in a study of technical replicates of blood from several donors. Libraries were prepared by immunoSEQ multiplex PCR; TCRdb keeps only in-frame clonotypes and omits some of them. The sample yields roughly 81,000 clones, 65% to 90% seen once. Specimen: PBMCs. The source is a human donor in good health. Some clones in this sample may be carry-over from other donors' samples.

This chain joins TRBV6-1 and TRBJ1-2; 7 bases map to TRBD1. CDR1 and CDR2 from the germline V gene are MNHNS and SASEGT. With V trimmed by 3 bases and J by 8 bases, 12 bases remained unmatched. This CDR3 contains 15 residues. CDR3 nucleotide sequence: TGTGCCAGCAGTGACGGTGGACGACAGGGATTAGGCTACACCTTC. Translation gives CASSDGGRQGLGYTF.

The chain couples TRBV5-5 to TRBJ2-5; the match to TRBD1 covers 9 bases. This CDR3 has 15 residues. V was pared by 4 bases and J by 4 bases, with 8 bases of the junction left unmatched. Germline CDR1 reads SGHKS; CDR2 reads YYEKEE (reference sequence). CDR3 nucleotide sequence: TGTGCCAGCAGCCGGGGACAGGGTAATGGAGAGACCCAGTACTTC. Amino acids: CASSRGQGNGETQYF. Full variable domain (outside the CDR3, taken from reference TRBV5-5 and TRBJ2-5): DAGVTQSPTHLIKTRGQQVTLRCSPISGHKSVSWYQQVLGQGPQFIFQYYEKEERGRGNFPDRFSARQFPNYSSELNVNALLLGDSALYLCASSRGQGNGETQYFGPGTRLLVL.

Notes on this clone: One end of the junction is discordant with germline, which a read error may explain. The V gene is TRBV7-2, the J gene TRBJ1-1; D is possibly TRBD1 (6 bases). Germline assignment: CDR1 SGHTA and CDR2 FQGNSA. The CDR3 loop spans 15 amino acids. The CDR3 here is CASSSPQGRGTEASF. The DNA for the CDR3 is TGTGCCAGCAGCTCACCCCAGGGGCGAGGCACTGAAGCTTCCTTT.

The gene calls are TRBV7-6 and TRBJ1-3, with D unclear. The V gene's germline CDR1 is SGHVS and CDR2 FNYEAQ. The V end lost 6 bases, the J end lost 0 bases, and 6 bases lay between the germline ends. The CDR3 covers 13 residues. The CDR3 DNA sequence: TGTGCCAGCAGGAGCGGCTCTGGAAACACCATATATTTT. Translating it yields CASRSGSGNTIYF.

V usage is TRBV6-4 and J usage is TRBJ1-2; TRBD1 matches at 7 bases. The CDR3 is made up of 12 amino acids. Germline assignment: CDR1 MRHNA and CDR2 SNTAGT. J gave up 10 bases and V 3 bases, and 5 bases lay outside the gene matches. The CDR3 DNA sequence: TGTGCCAGCAGTGAAACCGGACAGGACTACACCTTC. Protein sequence: CASSETGQDYTF.

The genes are TRBV11-2 and TRBJ2-1; 9 bases line up with TRBD2. V shed 1 base and J 4 bases; nucleotides not matched to a gene: 2. From germline, CDR1 is SGHAT and CDR2 FQNNGV. This CDR3 has 15 amino acids. In nucleotides, the CDR3 is TGTGCCAGCAGCTTAGGAAGCGGGGGGTACAATGAGCAGTTCTTC. Its translation: CASSLGSGGYNEQFF. The variable domain in full, completed from reference TRBV11-2 and TRBJ2-1, reads EAGVAQSPRYKIIEKRQSVAFWCNPISGHATLYWYQQILGQGPKLLIQFQNNGVVDDSQLPKDRFSAERLKGVDSTLKIQPAKLEDSAVYLCASSLGSGGYNEQFFGPGTRLTVL.

The rearrangement uses TRBV28 and TRBJ1-5, with 9 bases aligning to TRBD1. CDR1 and CDR2 (germline): MDHEN, SYDVKM. V trimming: 1 base; J trimming: 6 bases; junction bases outside the gene matches: 7. The CDR3 extends over 16 amino acids. The CDR3 region has the DNA TGTGCCAGCAGTTTATACAGGGGGCAGCAGGGTCAGCCCCAGCATTTT. Amino acids: CASSLYRGQQGQPQHF.

The chain combines TRBV10-1 with TRBJ1-1, with no clear D. This CDR3 spans 14 amino acids. Trimming stripped 2 bases from V and 2 bases from J, with 9 bases between. Germline CDR1 reads WNHNN; CDR2 reads SYGVQD (reference sequence). CDR3 nucleotides: TGCGCCAGCAGTGAGACACAAATCAACACTGAAGCTTTCTTT. As protein: CASSETQINTEAFF.

The chain is built from TRBV7-2 and TRBJ2-3; 9 bases are shared with TRBD2. CDR1 is SGHTA and CDR2 is FQGNSA in the germline V gene. V lost 0 bases, J lost 10 bases, and 14 bases stayed unmatched. This CDR3 spans 17 amino acids. The CDR3 spells CASSLARGSGGSGAQYF. The CDR3, as DNA: TGTGCCAGCAGCTTAGCGCGGGGTAGCGGGGGAAGTGGAGCGCAGTATTTT.

This chain joins TRBV4-2 and TRBJ2-7; the match to TRBD2 covers 11 bases. Looked up from germline, CDR1 is LGHNA and CDR2 is YNFKEQ. The ends lost 4 bases at V and 8 bases at J; junction bases unmatched: 10. The CDR3 length is 15 residues. In nucleotides, the CDR3 is TGTGCCAGCAGCCCAGGGACTAGCGGAGGGAGCCAGCAGTACTTC. Residues: CASSPGTSGGSQQYF.

The V call is TRBV19, the J call TRBJ2-1; 8 bases line up with TRBD2. CDR3 length equals 15 residues. Germline assignment: CDR1 LNHDA and CDR2 SQIVND (reference sequence). V lost 1 base to trimming and J lost 7 bases; unmatched junction nucleotides: 6. The CDR3 sequence is CASSIAGGPINEQFF. Here the CDR3 DNA reads TGTGCCAGTAGTATAGCGGGAGGGCCGATAAATGAGCAGTTCTTC.

The rearrangement joins TRBV2 to TRBJ2-7, with D perhaps matching TRBD2 (6 bases). The CDR3 is made up of 17 amino acids. CDR1 and CDR2 (germline): SNHLY, FYNNEI. V lost 7 bases to trimming and J lost 0 bases, with 22 bases between them. This chain's CDR3 is CASNLAGQARVSYEQYF. CDR3 sequence (DNA): TGTGCCAGCAACCTGGCGGGGCAGGCCCGAGTCTCCTACGAGCAGTACTTC.

There are a few counts of this clone. The rearrangement joins TRBV10-3 to TRBJ2-7; 8 bases are a match to TRBD2. The CDR3 has 12 residues. Unmatched junction bases numbered 6, after V lost 7 bases and J lost 7 bases. The germline V gene has CDR1 ENHRY and CDR2 SYGVKD. CDR3 bases: TGTGCCATCAACTCGGGACTAGGGGAGCAGTACTTC. This encodes CAINSGLGEQYF.

The chain is built from TRBV30 and TRBJ1-6; a weak D match, TRBD1 (6 bases). The CDR3 loop spans 15 amino acids. With 4 bases removed from V and 8 bases from J, the gap between germline ends came to 18 bases. Germline loops: CDR1 GTSNPN, CDR2 SVGIG (reference sequence). The CDR3 here is CAWNIRGGPDSPLHF. For the CDR3, the DNA is TGTGCCTGGAATATAAGGGGGGGGCCGGATTCACCCCTCCACTTT.

V and J are TRBV5-6 and TRBJ1-6, with no clear D. The V gene lost 1 base and the J gene lost 9 bases, with 5 bases spanning the gap. In germline, CDR1 is SGHDT, CDR2 YYEEEE. The CDR3 runs 12 residues. The DNA of the CDR3 is TGTGCCAGCAGCTTGTTCTCTTCACCCCTCCACTTT. This translates into CASSLFSSPLHF. Supplemented by reference TRBV5-6 and TRBJ1-6, the full variable domain reads DAGVTQSPTHLIKTRGQQVTLRCSPKSGHDTVSWYQQALGQGPQFIFQYYEEEERQRGNFPDRFSGHQFPNYSSELNVNALLLGDSALYLCASSLFSSPLHFGNGTRLTVT.

This chain joins TRBV5-6 and TRBJ1-2, with 8 bases lining up with TRBD1. CDR1 is SGHDT, CDR2 YYEEEE, per germline. The CDR3 covers 14 residues. The trim removed 0 bases at V and 4 bases at J, leaving 2 bases unmatched. CDR3 sequence reads: CASSLGQGIYGYTF. In DNA form, the CDR3 reads TGTGCCAGCAGCTTGGGACAGGGGATCTATGGCTACACCTTC.

This sequence joins TRBV10-3 and TRBJ2-5, with D possibly matching TRBD2 (6 bases). The germline V gene encodes CDR1 ENHRY and CDR2 SYGVKD. CDR3 size: 13 residues. Trimming stripped 2 bases from V and 7 bases from J, with 11 bases between. The CDR3 DNA reads TGTGCCATCAGTGAGAACCTGGGGGGGACCCAGTACTTC. Its protein is CAISENLGGTQYF.

The chain employs TRBV5-1 and TRBJ1-2; 8 positions match TRBD1. Unmatched junction bases numbered 7, after V lost 1 base and J lost 8 bases. The CDR3 runs to 14 residues. Germline V lookup: CDR1 SGHRS, CDR2 YFSETQ. CDR3 sequence: CASSLMDRAGGYTF. For the CDR3, the DNA is TGCGCCAGCAGCTTGATGGACAGGGCAGGCGGCTACACCTTC. The full variable domain, in which reference TRBV5-1 and TRBJ1-2 provide the parts outside the CDR3, is KAGVTQTPRYLIKTRGQQVTLSCSPISGHRSVSWYQQTPGQGLQFLFEYFSETQRNKGNFPGRFSGRQFSNSRSEMNVSTLELGDSALYLCASSLMDRAGGYTFGSGTRLTVV.

This clone was recorded once. This chain connects TRBV10-3 to TRBJ1-2, with TRBD1 matching 8 bases. J was trimmed by 8 bases and V by 7 bases; bases with no gene match: 6. CDR3 length equals 12 residues. CDR1 and CDR2 (germline): ENHRY, SYGVKD. The CDR3 loop reads CAINQGAGGYTF. The CDR3 nucleotides read TGTGCCATCAACCAGGGGGCGGGGGGCTACACCTTC.

V gene TRBV7-3 combines with J gene TRBJ2-1; D may be TRBD2 (6 bases). The length of the CDR3 is 16 residues. Looked up from germline, CDR1 is SGHTA and CDR2 is FQGTGA. Trimming took off 4 bases at V and 6 bases at J, with 19 bases between the two ends. The CDR3 DNA is TGTGCCAGCAGCTCCCGCCGGGGTAGCGGCCCCAATGAGCAGTTCTTC. Encoded protein: CASSSRRGSGPNEQFF.

The genes are TRBV5-5 and TRBJ2-6, with TRBD1 as a possible D gene (5 bases). Trimming took 4 bases from V and 0 from J, leaving 8 bases between them. Germline CDR1 SGHKS, CDR2 YYEKEE (reference sequence). This CDR3 is built from 15 residues. The CDR3 DNA is TGTGCCAGCAGCCCTCAGGGCTCTGGGGCCAACGTCCTGACTTTC. Residues: CASSPQGSGANVLTF.

This clone was detected only once. V and J are TRBV9 and TRBJ2-1; 8 positions match TRBD1. Trimming at V came to 1 base and at J to 10 bases, leaving 4 bases not matched to a gene. CDR1 is SGDLS and CDR2 is YYNGEE in the germline V gene. This CDR3 has 13 amino acids. CDR3 nucleotides: TGTGCCAGCAGCGTACAGGGGGCCGGAGAGCAGTTCTTC. Amino acid sequence: CASSVQGAGEQFF.

The rearrangement uses TRBV4-1 and TRBJ1-1, with TRBD1 matching over 7 bases. This CDR3 region has 15 residues. Germline CDR1 is MGHRA and CDR2 is YSYEKL. The V and J ends lost 3 bases and 0 bases, in that order; junction bases with no gene match: 4. The CDR3 DNA follows: TGCGCCAGCAGCCAGCGGGACAGTCTGAACACTGAAGCTTTCTTT. Protein sequence: CASSQRDSLNTEAFF.

A few counts support this clone. V usage is TRBV7-9 and J usage is TRBJ1-5; maybe TRBD1 (5 bases). The CDR3 runs to 12 residues. Germline CDR1 and CDR2: SEHNR and FQNEAQ (reference sequence). Trimming left V 5 bases short and J 8 bases short, with 10 bases between. The CDR3 bases are TGTGCCAGCAGCAAACAGGATAAGCCCCAGCATTTT. This gives the protein CASSKQDKPQHF.

V and J are TRBV7-9 and TRBJ2-7, with 7 bases aligning to TRBD1. The junction had 4 bases not matched to a gene; V was cut back by 5 bases and J by 0 bases. The CDR3 length is 14 residues. Germline V CDR1 and CDR2: SEHNR, FQNEAQ (reference sequence). The CDR3: CASSHRDSSYEQYF. CDR3 nucleotide sequence: TGTGCCAGCAGCCACCGGGACAGCTCCTACGAGCAGTACTTC.

This clone was recorded a few times. This rearrangement joins TRBV5-6 to TRBJ2-2; the match to TRBD1 covers 10 bases. Trimming cost V 4 bases and J 5 bases; bases outside gene matches: 8. CDR1 is SGHDT and CDR2 is YYEEEE in the germline V gene. The CDR3 has 16 residues. The CDR3, as DNA: TGTGCCAGCAGCAAATCGTCGGGACAGGGGACCGGGGAGCTGTTTTTT. This translates into CASSKSSGQGTGELFF.

V gene TRBV7-2 combines with J gene TRBJ2-7; 10 bases are shared with TRBD1. Germline loops: CDR1 SGHTA, CDR2 FQGNSA. The CDR3 contains 15 residues. J was trimmed by 5 bases and V by 5 bases; bases with no gene match: 9. Here the CDR3 DNA reads TGTGCCAGCAGCGCTCCGGGACAGGGGTTCAACGAGCAGTACTTC. It yields the protein CASSAPGQGFNEQYF.

This rearrangement joins TRBV14 to TRBJ2-1, with 9 positions matching TRBD2. Looked up from germline, CDR1 is SGHDN and CDR2 is FVKESK. The CDR3 loop spans 15 amino acids. After removal of 1 base from V and 7 bases from J, the junction contained 5 bases not matched to a gene. DNA of the CDR3: TGTGCCAGCAGCCAAGTAGCGGGAGTTAATAATGAGCAGTTCTTC. This gives the protein CASSQVAGVNNEQFF.

V is TRBV7-3 and J is TRBJ2-7, with TRBD1 as a possible D gene (6 bases). Trimming took off 6 bases at V and 2 bases at J, with 11 bases between the two ends. CDR3 length: 13 amino acids. The germline CDR1 and CDR2 sequences are SGHTA and FQGTGA. CDR3 loop: CASSSGDTYEQYF. The CDR3 DNA reads as TGTGCCAGCAGTTCCGGGGACACCTACGAGCAGTACTTC.